These 14 T cell receptor beta chains were sequenced from one sample in a study of vaccination and CD4 T cells after COVID-19. Sequenced with the Oncomine TCR Beta short-read assay was DNA taken from cultured CD4+ T cells. Using its own MiXCR run on the PCR reads, TCRdb lists one record per CDR3 protein. Of 9,000 to 13,000 distinct CDR3 sequences listed, around 77% are singletons. The treatment was: roughly 11-day PBMC culture with coronavirus spike peptide pools or control peptides (ViraFEST assay). These receptors lack a known antigen. The sequenced sample consisted of CD4+ T cells from blood, cultured in vitro. The receptors shown here come from a human donor who had recovered from COVID-19.

This clonotype occurred a few times. A junction end diverges from the germline sequence, so it may reflect a read error. V usage is TRBV7-6 and J usage is TRBJ2-7; 9 bases match TRBD2. The CDR3 covers 15 residues. Germline-derived CDR1 and CDR2 are SGHVS and FNYEAQ. In DNA form, the CDR3 reads TGTGCCAGCAGCGTAGCGGGGGACAGCTCCTACGAGCAGTACTTC. As protein: CASSVAGDSSYEQYF.

The rearrangement links TRBV20-1 to TRBJ2-5; TRBD2 agrees at 9 bases. After removal of 3 bases from V and 5 bases from J, the junction contained 4 bases not matched to a gene. The length of the CDR3 is 13 residues. The germline gives CDR1 DFQATT, CDR2 SNEGSKA (reference sequence). The CDR3 region has the DNA TGCAGTGCTAGCCTAGGACTAGCGGAGACCCAGTACTTC. Translation gives CSASLGLAETQYF.

V gene TRBV20-1 combines with J gene TRBJ2-1, with D possibly being TRBD2 (6 bases). Trimming left V 1 base short and J 8 bases short, with 24 bases between. The germline gives CDR1 DFQATT, CDR2 SNEGSKA (reference sequence). This CDR3 has 17 residues. The CDR3 DNA follows: TGCAGTGCTAGAGGTTTGGCCCGGCCCACGGGACTTGATGAGCAGTTCTTC. Protein: CSARGLARPTGLDEQFF.

V and J are TRBV28 and TRBJ1-2; possibly TRBD1 for D (6 bases). Trimming shortened V by 7 bases and J by 0 bases, and 24 bases separated the two germline ends. This CDR3 region has 18 residues. Germline V gene sequence: CDR1 MDHEN, CDR2 SYDVKM. CDR3 nucleotides: TGTGCCAGCATTCCTGGAGTGGGGGGCGCAGGGTCTAACTATGGCTACACCTTC. Its protein product is CASIPGVGGAGSNYGYTF.

This chain connects TRBV4-2 to TRBJ2-7; D is perhaps TRBD1 (6 bases). The CDR3 is 14 amino acids. Deletions cut 5 bases from V and 3 bases from J, with 14 bases between. CDR1 is LGHNA and CDR2 is YNFKEQ in the germline V gene. CDR3 coding DNA: TGTGCCAGCAGCTCCTCAACAGGGCGCTACGAGCAGTACTTC. The encoded protein is CASSSSTGRYEQYF.

This clonotype turned up a few times. The chain carries TRBV10-3 and TRBJ1-1; no clear D gene. V was shortened by 4 bases and J by 6 bases, with 21 bases between the two germline ends. There are 16 residues in the CDR3. CDR1 is ENHRY, CDR2 SYGVKD, per germline. The CDR3 DNA sequence: TGTGCCATCAGTGCAGACCCCACCAACCCTGGCGCTGAAGCTTTCTTT. Protein sequence: CAISADPTNPGAEAFF.

The chain joins TRBV15 to TRBJ2-6; the D gene is possibly TRBD2 (6 bases). Germline V gene data show CDR1 as LNHNV and CDR2 as YYDKDF (reference sequence). The CDR3 loop spans 16 amino acids. V was cut by 2 bases and J by 0 bases, with 8 bases left in between. In nucleotides, the CDR3 is TGTGCCACCAGCAGAACCGGGAGCTCTGGGGCCAACGTCCTGACTTTC. Translating it yields CATSRTGSSGANVLTF.

This clonotype has just one count. The chain combines TRBV7-2 with TRBJ2-5, with D possibly called TRBD1 or TRBD2 (5 bases each). The ends were cut back, 1 base at V and 4 bases at J, with 16 bases in the middle. CDR1 is SGHTA, CDR2 FQGNSA, per germline. The CDR3 is 16 amino acids. The CDR3 protein is CASSLGVVEGRETQYF. The CDR3 DNA is TGTGCCAGCAGCTTAGGGGTCGTTGAGGGGAGAGAGACCCAGTACTTC.

This sequence joins TRBV28 and TRBJ1-5; no clear D. Germline loops: CDR1 MDHEN, CDR2 SYDVKM. V dropped 6 bases and J dropped 8 bases, with 17 bases sitting between them. The CDR3 is made up of 14 amino acids. Here the CDR3 DNA reads TGTGCCAGCAGACGCCGGGGTTTGAATGAGCCCCAGCATTTT. Translation gives CASRRRGLNEPQHF.

The chain recombines TRBV27 with TRBJ2-3; unclear D gene. V shed 6 bases and J shed 2 bases, with 15 bases lying between them. The CDR3 extends over 15 amino acids. Germline V gene sequence: CDR1 MNHEY, CDR2 SMNVEV (reference sequence). The CDR3 loop is CASSFSRVNTDTQYF. In DNA, the CDR3 is TGTGCCAGCAGCTTCAGTAGAGTGAACACAGATACGCAGTATTTT.

This sequence joins TRBV7-7 and TRBJ2-5; a weak D match, TRBD2 (7 bases). The CDR3 contains 15 residues. The V gene lost 7 bases and the J gene lost 4 bases, with 19 bases spanning the gap. Germline V gene data show CDR1 as SSHAT and CDR2 as FNYEAQ (reference sequence). The CDR3 coding sequence is TGTGCCAGCACCCCGATAGGGGGGGCGGGAGAGACCCAGTACTTC. It specifies CASTPIGGAGETQYF.

This clonotype was counted a few times. The chain joins TRBV7-2 to TRBJ1-2; D is perhaps TRBD1 (6 bases). The ends were cut back, 5 bases at V and 8 bases at J, with 12 bases in the middle. The germline V gene encodes CDR1 SGHTA and CDR2 FQGNSA. The CDR3 is 12 amino acids. The CDR3 region is CASSVQGRGYTF. The CDR3 nucleotides read TGTGCCAGCAGCGTACAGGGAAGAGGCTACACCTTC.

The V gene is TRBV11-3, the J gene TRBJ2-5; either TRBD1 or TRBD2 may fit D (6 bases each). The CDR3 is 14 residues long. Germline V gene lookup returns CDR1 SGHNT and CDR2 YENEEA. V was shortened by 3 bases and J by 5 bases, with 13 bases between the two germline ends. CDR3 in amino acids: CASSLGVGGETQYF. The CDR3 coding sequence is TGTGCCAGCAGCTTGGGGGTAGGGGGGGAGACCCAGTACTTC.

Comments on this clonotype: One end of the junction is discordant with germline, which a read error may explain. The genes are TRBV19 and TRBJ1-2, with no clear D. Looked up from germline, CDR1 is LNHDA and CDR2 is SQIVND (reference sequence). This CDR3 comprises 14 residues. The CDR3 reads CASSTTRDGYSYTF. As DNA, the CDR3 is TGTGCCAGTAGTACCACCCGCGATGGCTATAGCTACACCTTC.